The 30 T cell receptor beta chains below were found in one sample sequenced in a study of identical twins. In TCRdb, the 5' RACE reads were re-called with MiXCR into one record per CDR3 protein. The data hold 600,000 to 700,000 distinct CDR3 sequences, with approximately 21% observed a single time. This sample was shared with a second study, whose subject was T cells expressing NK-cell markers.

Source material: PBMCs. The receptors were gathered from a woman under 30 in good health.

This clonotype was seen more than once but under ten times. The V call is TRBV7-9, the J call TRBJ2-1, with D unclear. This CDR3 is built from 12 residues. Germline values: CDR1 SEHNR, CDR2 FQNEAQ (reference sequence). V dropped 5 bases and J dropped 4 bases, with 6 bases sitting between them. The CDR3 loop reads CASSMGYNEQFF. CDR3 nucleotide sequence: TGTGCCAGCAGCATGGGATACAATGAGCAGTTCTTC. The full variable domain, rest sourced from reference TRBV7-9 and TRBJ2-1, is DTGVSQNPRHKITKRGQNVTFRCDPISEHNRLYWYRQTLGQGPEFLTYFQNEAQLEKSRLLSDRFSAERPKGSFSTLEIQRTEQGDSAMYLCASSMGYNEQFFGPGTRLTVL.

The table lists this clonotype with a few counts. The chain combines TRBV5-4 with TRBJ2-4; no firm D call. This CDR3 has 15 residues. V lost 6 bases, J lost 3 bases, and 16 bases lay in between. In germline, CDR1 is SGHNT, CDR2 YYREEE (reference sequence). The CDR3 loop is CASTTGKGGKNIQYF. The CDR3 region has the DNA TGTGCCAGCACCACTGGGAAGGGCGGCAAAAACATTCAGTACTTC.

The chain joins TRBV4-3 to TRBJ2-1, with TRBD2 matching over 9 bases. The CDR3 is 14 residues long. CDR1 and CDR2 from the germline V gene are LGHNA and YSLEER. The ends lost 4 bases at V and 4 bases at J; junction bases unmatched: 2. The CDR3 nucleotides read TGCGCCAGCAGCCGACTAGCGGTATACAATGAGCAGTTCTTC. Its translation: CASSRLAVYNEQFF.

The gene calls are TRBV20-1 and TRBJ2-3; D may correspond to TRBD1 or TRBD2 (5 bases each). The V gene's germline CDR1 is DFQATT and CDR2 SNEGSKA (reference sequence). This CDR3 has 13 residues. V lost 1 base and J lost 8, with 13 bases in between. The DNA of the CDR3 is TGCAGTGCTAGAGTGGGGCGGGCTAGTACGCAGTATTTT. It specifies CSARVGRASTQYF.

This clonotype was observed a few times. The chain uses TRBV5-1 and TRBJ1-1; D is perhaps TRBD1 (5 bases). Deletions cut 3 bases from V and 1 base from J, with 10 bases between. There are 14 residues in the CDR3. CDR1 and CDR2 (germline): SGHRS, YFSETQ. As DNA, the CDR3 is TGCGCCAGCAGCTCGACAACAGGGAACACTGAAGCTTTCTTT. Its translation: CASSSTTGNTEAFF. The full variable domain, completed using reference TRBV5-1 and TRBJ1-1, is KAGVTQTPRYLIKTRGQQVTLSCSPISGHRSVSWYQQTPGQGLQFLFEYFSETQRNKGNFPGRFSGRQFSNSRSEMNVSTLELGDSALYLCASSSTTGNTEAFFGQGTRLTVV.

V usage is TRBV11-2 and J usage is TRBJ2-1; TRBD2 matches 9 bases. The CDR3 is 16 amino acids. Germline loops: CDR1 SGHAT, CDR2 FQNNGV. V trimming: 5 bases; J trimming: 8 bases; junction bases outside the gene matches: 13. CDR3 sequence (DNA): TGTGCCAGCAGCCCCCCGGGGCGGGAGGGCCAGGATGAGCAGTTCTTC. This gives the protein CASSPPGREGQDEQFF.

CDR3 sequence (DNA): TGTGCCATCAGGTTCGGGACAGGGATCTCTGGGGCCAACGTCCTGACTTTC. This codes for CAIRFGTGISGANVLTF. This chain links TRBV10-3 with TRBJ2-6; TRBD1 matches at 9 bases. The ends lost 6 bases at V and 0 bases at J; junction bases unmatched: 6. This CDR3 has 17 amino acids. Germline V gene data show CDR1 as ENHRY and CDR2 as SYGVKD.

In its sample, this clonotype was seen a few times. CDR3 in amino acids: CASSSSSWSTDTQYF. CDR3 sequence (DNA): TGTGCCAGCAGCTCTTCTAGCTGGAGCACAGATACGCAGTATTTT. The gene calls are TRBV7-2 and TRBJ2-3, with D maybe TRBD2 (5 bases). Trimming shortened V by 4 bases and J by 0 bases, and 11 bases separated the two germline ends. The CDR3 is 15 residues long. The germline gives CDR1 SGHTA, CDR2 FQGNSA.

The chain has TRBV6-1 and TRBJ2-7; 11 nucleotides line up with TRBD2. This CDR3 comprises 14 residues. CDR1 is MNHNS, CDR2 SASEGT, per germline. V was clipped by 5 bases and J by 7 bases; unmatched bases: 7. The CDR3 region is CASSLTSGRREQYF. The CDR3 DNA reads TGTGCCAGCAGTCTTACTAGCGGGAGAAGGGAGCAGTACTTC.

The rearrangement joins TRBV12-3 or TRBV12-4 to TRBJ1-6, with TRBD1 matching over 10 bases. The CDR3 runs to 16 residues. J was trimmed by 8 bases and V by 6 bases; bases with no gene match: 10. In DNA form, the CDR3 reads TGTGCCAGCAGGTCGTGGGACAGGGGAGGGTATTCACCCCTCCACTTT. Protein product: CASRSWDRGGYSPLHF.

V gene TRBV7-8 combines with J gene TRBJ2-2; D might be TRBD1 or TRBD2, each matching 5 bases. Trimming shortened V by 4 bases and J by 1 base, and 10 bases separated the two germline ends. The CDR3 covers 15 residues. Germline CDR1 reads SGHVS; CDR2 reads FQNEAQ. The CDR3, as DNA: TGTGCCAGCAGCTCGGGACCGGGGAACACCGGGGAGCTGTTTTTT. It encodes CASSSGPGNTGELFF.

This clonotype was counted a few times. The CDR3 spells CASSTRPWEQFF. CDR3 coding DNA: TGTGCCAGCAGCACCCGCCCTTGGGAGCAGTTCTTC. The rearrangement uses TRBV7-6 and TRBJ2-1; D unclear. In germline, CDR1 is SGHVS, CDR2 FNYEAQ. This CDR3 comprises 12 residues. Deletions cut 5 bases from V and 10 bases from J, with 12 bases between.

This chain links TRBV7-9 with TRBJ2-2, with D perhaps TRBD1 (7 bases). Trimming left V 5 bases short and J 5 bases short, with 21 bases between. This CDR3 spans 17 amino acids. Germline V gene sequence: CDR1 SEHNR, CDR2 FQNEAQ (reference sequence). CDR3 sequence: CASSQLNLAGGTGELFF. CDR3 nucleotide sequence: TGTGCCAGCAGCCAACTTAATCTGGCAGGGGGGACCGGGGAGCTGTTTTTT.

This clonotype was detected only a few times. The chain carries TRBV7-6 and TRBJ1-1; the match to TRBD1 covers 9 bases. Germline-derived CDR1 and CDR2 are SGHVS and FNYEAQ. With V trimmed by 0 bases and J by 8 bases, 10 bases remained unmatched. The CDR3 consists of 16 residues. The CDR3 reads CASSLAPRTGDSEAFF. CDR3 nucleotide sequence: TGTGCCAGCAGCTTAGCCCCGAGGACAGGGGACAGCGAAGCTTTCTTT.

This clonotype was seen ten or more times. The genes are TRBV12-3 or TRBV12-4 and TRBJ2-3; 7 bases are shared with TRBD2. V gave up 0 bases and J gave up 5 bases; unmatched junction bases: 8. The CDR3 extends over 16 amino acids. CDR3 residues: CASSLARGRALDTQYF. CDR3 nucleotides: TGTGCCAGCAGTTTAGCACGGGGGAGGGCCTTAGATACGCAGTATTTT.

This chain uses TRBV15 with TRBJ2-5, with D possibly being TRBD1 or TRBD2 (5 bases each). V dropped 0 bases and J dropped 5 bases, with 13 bases sitting between them. Germline lookup yields CDR1 LNHNV and CDR2 YYDKDF (reference sequence). The CDR3 length is 15 residues. The CDR3 DNA sequence: TGTGCCACCAGCAGAGATCGGGACGGTACGGAGACCCAGTACTTC. As protein: CATSRDRDGTETQYF.

The gene calls are TRBV7-8 and TRBJ2-7; the D gene is possibly TRBD1 (5 bases). The CDR3 is 15 residues long. CDR1 and CDR2 (germline): SGHVS, FQNEAQ. Trimming removed 4 bases at V and 0 bases at J, with 13 bases between. The CDR3 is CASSSRLDSSYEQYF. The CDR3 DNA is TGTGCCAGCAGCTCGAGACTTGACAGCTCCTACGAGCAGTACTTC.

The chain couples TRBV15 to TRBJ1-5, with TRBD1 identical over 9 bases. Germline-derived CDR1 and CDR2 are LNHNV and YYDKDF (reference sequence). The CDR3 is 16 amino acids. V lost 7 bases, J lost 0 bases, and 7 bases stayed unmatched. CDR3 loop: CATKGQGNYSNQPQHF. The CDR3 DNA follows: TGTGCCACCAAAGGACAGGGGAATTATAGCAATCAGCCCCAGCATTTT.

This clonotype occurred a few times. The chain recombines TRBV12-3 or TRBV12-4 with TRBJ1-1; unclear D gene. The CDR3 is made up of 13 amino acids. V lost 3 bases to trimming and J lost 3 bases, with 8 bases between them. In DNA form, the CDR3 reads TGTGCCAGCAGTTTCTTCCGAGACACTGAAGCTTTCTTT. This codes for CASSFFRDTEAFF.

A few counts support this clonotype. The rearrangement joins TRBV12-3 or TRBV12-4 to TRBJ1-1, with no clear D. Trimming shortened V by 6 bases and J by 1 base, and 15 bases separated the two germline ends. The CDR3 contains 15 residues. CDR3 DNA sequence: TGTGCCAGCAGCATCAACAGATCCTGGAACACTGAAGCTTTCTTT. Amino acids: CASSINRSWNTEAFF.

This clonotype showed up just a few times. The chain combines TRBV7-8 with TRBJ2-7; 8 bases map to TRBD1. The CDR3 is made up of 14 amino acids. Germline V lookup: CDR1 SGHVS, CDR2 FQNEAQ. The V and J ends lost 3 bases and 3 bases, in that order; junction bases with no gene match: 4. The CDR3 protein is CASSLDRVHYEQYF. Written as DNA, the CDR3 is TGTGCCAGCAGCTTGGACAGGGTTCACTACGAGCAGTACTTC.

The rearrangement joins TRBV7-2 to TRBJ1-6; perhaps TRBD1 as D (6 bases). V lost 7 bases, J lost 7 bases, and 14 bases lay in between. This CDR3 is built from 14 residues. Germline CDR1 and CDR2: SGHTA and FQGNSA. As DNA, the CDR3 is TGTGCCAGCAACCTCGACAGGACCAATTCACCCCTCCACTTT. This gives the protein CASNLDRTNSPLHF.

In this sample, this clonotype turned up many times. The chain recombines TRBV12-3 or TRBV12-4 with TRBJ2-7; D remains unclear. The V end lost 7 bases, the J end lost 7 bases, and 14 bases lay between the germline ends. CDR3 length: 12 amino acids. CDR3 sequence reads: CASNLPPGEQYF. The CDR3 nucleotides read TGTGCCAGCAATCTACCCCCTGGGGAGCAGTACTTC.

This rearrangement joins TRBV12-3 or TRBV12-4 to TRBJ2-1; TRBD2 matches at 11 bases. Losses at the gene ends were 6 bases for V and 7 bases for J; bases not matched to a gene: 8. This CDR3 is built from 15 residues. The chain's CDR3 is CASSRSGGAANEQFF. For the CDR3, the DNA is TGTGCCAGCAGCCGTAGCGGGGGGGCCGCGAATGAGCAGTTCTTC.

This chain connects TRBV27 to TRBJ2-1; D is ambiguous. Trimming cost V 8 bases and J 7 bases, with 15 bases left between them. The CDR3 length is 13 residues. Germline V lookup: CDR1 MNHEY, CDR2 SMNVEV (reference sequence). The CDR3 DNA reads as TGTGCCAGCTCGGTACTTCACCGGAATGAGCAGTTCTTC. This translates into CASSVLHRNEQFF.

The gene calls are TRBV5-1 and TRBJ2-2; 7 nucleotides align to TRBD1. CDR3 size: 15 residues. In germline, CDR1 is SGHRS, CDR2 YFSETQ. The J segment lost 0 bases and the V segment lost 3 bases, leaving 2 bases of the junction unmatched. CDR3 sequence (DNA): TGCGCCAGCAGCTGGGGACAGCCGAACACCGGGGAGCTGTTTTTT. Translated: CASSWGQPNTGELFF.

This clonotype occurred many times. V is TRBV12-3 or TRBV12-4 and J is TRBJ1-1; TRBD1 is a possible D gene (5 bases). The CDR3 loop spans 11 amino acids. Trimming stripped 3 bases from V and 7 bases from J, with 6 bases between. CDR3 coding DNA: TGTGCCAGCAGTTTTGGGGGTGAAGCTTTCTTT. Translated, it gives CASSFGGEAFF.

The chain joins TRBV10-3 to TRBJ2-7, with 8 bases that match TRBD1. The CDR3 is 17 residues long. Germline V gene data show CDR1 as ENHRY and CDR2 as SYGVKD. V lost 5 bases and J lost 2; bases outside the gene matches: 14. The CDR3 DNA follows: TGTGCCATCAGTCGGTCCCCTGGACAGGGTGTAACCTACGAGCAGTACTTC. This translates into CAISRSPGQGVTYEQYF.

This clonotype came up a few times. This chain uses TRBV4-3 with TRBJ2-5; a weak D match, TRBD2 (6 bases). The V gene's germline CDR1 is LGHNA and CDR2 YSLEER. Trimming stripped 6 bases from V and 5 bases from J, with 13 bases between. The CDR3 runs to 13 residues. This CDR3 reads CASSRRGSETQYF. The CDR3 DNA sequence: TGCGCCAGCAGTCGGAGGGGCAGTGAGACCCAGTACTTC.

The CDR3 DNA follows: TGTGCCAGCAGCTTAGTTCCTAGCGGGAGAGCCGTGGGTAATGAGCAGTTCTTC. It encodes CASSLVPSGRAVGNEQFF. This chain joins TRBV11-2 and TRBJ2-1; 10 bases align to TRBD2. Germline lookup yields CDR1 SGHAT and CDR2 FQNNGV. The CDR3 spans 18 residues. Losses at the gene ends were 1 base for V and 7 bases for J; bases not matched to a gene: 13.